A single sample is the source of the 26 T cell receptor beta chains below, sequenced in a study of early T cells in non-severe SARS-CoV-2 infection. TCRdb re-called the 5' RACE reads with MiXCR, one entry per CDR3 protein. Of some 60,000 distinct CDR3 sequences listed, 8% to 10% are singletons. Sequencing input: whole blood. The origin of the receptors is an adult who was a healthcare worker with PCR-confirmed SARS-CoV-2 infection or an uninfected control (not recorded which).

This clonotype has ten or more counts. This sequence joins TRBV6-1 and TRBJ1-1; perhaps TRBD1 as D (6 bases). The germline CDR1 and CDR2 sequences are MNHNS and SASEGT. The CDR3 extends over 14 amino acids. V dropped 0 bases and J dropped 4 bases, with 9 bases sitting between them. The CDR3, as DNA: TGTGCCAGCAGTGAAGCTGGGGGGCCCACTGAAGCTTTCTTT. This codes for CASSEAGGPTEAFF.

There are a few counts of this clonotype. The chain recombines TRBV12-3 or TRBV12-4 with TRBJ2-2; D uncertain. The CDR3 sequence is 13 residues long. The germline V and J ends were trimmed by 3 bases and 4 bases, with 6 bases remaining between them. The CDR3 region is CASSFRVTGELFF. CDR3 coding DNA: TGTGCCAGCAGTTTCCGGGTCACCGGGGAGCTGTTTTTT.

This clonotype was found many times. This rearrangement joins TRBV20-1 to TRBJ1-3; D ambiguous. V was shortened by 0 bases and J by 1 base, with 10 bases between the two germline ends. In germline, CDR1 is DFQATT, CDR2 SNEGSKA (reference sequence). This CDR3 spans 15 amino acids. This CDR3 reads CSARDWRVSGNTIYF. DNA for the CDR3: TGCAGTGCTAGAGATTGGAGGGTATCTGGAAACACCATATATTTT.

This clonotype was detected only a few times. V is TRBV15 and J is TRBJ2-1, with 7 bases matching TRBD2. The CDR3 contains 14 residues. Germline CDR1 is LNHNV and CDR2 is YYDKDF (reference sequence). The V segment lost 8 bases and the J segment 0 bases; nucleotides outside the gene matches: 4. The CDR3 here is CATDGGDSYNEQFF. The DNA of the CDR3 is TGTGCCACCGATGGGGGGGACTCCTACAATGAGCAGTTCTTC. Looking up the rest from reference TRBV15 and TRBJ2-1 gives the full variable domain: DAMVIQNPRYQVTQFGKPVTLSCSQTLNHNVMYWYQQKSSQAPKLLFHYYDKDFNNEADTPDNFQSRRPNTSFCFLDIRSPGLGDTAMYLCATDGGDSYNEQFFGPGTRLTVL.

For this clonotype: The junction departs from the called germline gene at one end, perhaps through a read error. The chain combines TRBV7-3 with TRBJ2-3; D might be TRBD1 or TRBD2, each matching 5 bases. CDR3 length: 13 amino acids. The germline V gene has CDR1 SGHTA and CDR2 FQGTGA. CDR3 sequence (DNA): TGTGCCAGCACCTTAACGAGGGGAGATACGCAGTATTTT. Protein: CASTLTRGDTQYF.

The V call is TRBV4-2, the J call TRBJ2-2, with D perhaps given as TRBD1 or TRBD2 (5 bases each). CDR1 LGHNA and CDR2 YNFKEQ come from the germline V gene. The CDR3 is 12 amino acids. V was cut by 5 bases and J by 8 bases, with 9 bases left in between. CDR3 loop: CASSFGTGELFF. The CDR3 coding sequence is TGTGCCAGCAGCTTCGGGACGGGGGAGCTGTTTTTT.

At least ten counts were recorded for this clonotype. This sequence joins TRBV25-1 and TRBJ2-5; D is unresolved. Germline values: CDR1 MGHDK, CDR2 SYGVNS. The CDR3 spans 13 residues. V lost 1 base to trimming and J lost 4 bases, with 7 bases between them. The CDR3 loop reads CASSEFLGETQYF. The CDR3 DNA is TGTGCCAGCAGTGAATTTCTGGGAGAGACCCAGTACTTC.

This clonotype was seen a handful of times. This chain connects TRBV5-1 to TRBJ2-7; D is undetermined. CDR1 SGHRS and CDR2 YFSETQ come from the germline V gene. CDR3 length: 10 amino acids. Deletions cut 6 bases from V and 4 bases from J, with 5 bases between. The CDR3 spells CASTRYEQYV. The CDR3 DNA is TGCGCCAGCACCCGGTACGAGCAGTACGTC.

This clonotype was observed a few times. V is TRBV11-2 and J is TRBJ2-1; 7 bases are a match to TRBD1. This CDR3 region has 15 residues. V lost 5 bases to trimming and J lost 9 bases; unmatched junction nucleotides: 13. The V gene's germline CDR1 is SGHAT and CDR2 FQNNGV. The CDR3 DNA sequence: TGTGCCAGCAGCGCCGGTCGACAGGGTCGTGGTGAGCAGTTCTTC. It translates to CASSAGRQGRGEQFF.

The chain links TRBV11-1 to TRBJ2-2; TRBD2 might be the D (5 bases). The CDR3 spans 16 residues. Per the germline V gene, CDR1 is SGHAT and CDR2 is FQDESV (reference sequence). The germline V and J ends were trimmed by 6 bases and 5 bases, with 19 bases remaining between them. The CDR3 sequence is CASSSWPTKQTGELFF. CDR3 nucleotide sequence: TGTGCCAGCAGTTCTTGGCCGACTAAACAGACCGGGGAGCTGTTTTTT.

The chain links TRBV10-1 to TRBJ1-1, with TRBD1 matching over 7 bases. CDR3 size: 16 residues. J lost 0 bases, V lost 6 bases, and 10 bases had no gene match. Germline V gives CDR1 WNHNN, CDR2 SYGVQD (reference sequence). The DNA of the CDR3 is TGCGCCAGCAGCCGAGGGGACAGCACCATGAACACTGAAGCTTTCTTT. Protein: CASSRGDSTMNTEAFF.

In its sample, this clonotype was seen a few times. This sequence joins TRBV7-2 and TRBJ2-7; 13 bases align to TRBD2. Trimming at V came to 3 bases and at J to 4 bases, leaving 3 bases not matched to a gene. CDR1 and CDR2 from the germline V gene are SGHTA and FQGNSA. The CDR3 is 15 amino acids. The CDR3 spells CASSLGTSGVYEQYV. The CDR3 DNA is TGTGCCAGCAGCTTGGGGACTAGCGGGGTGTACGAGCAGTACGTC.

This clonotype appeared many times. V gene TRBV7-6 combines with J gene TRBJ1-2; TRBD1 is a possible D gene (6 bases). Germline V gene sequence: CDR1 SGHVS, CDR2 FNYEAQ. Trimming removed 5 bases at V and 7 bases at J, with 17 bases between. This CDR3 is 14 amino acids long. Here the CDR3 DNA reads TGTGCCAGCAGCCTAGGACAGCCTTGGAGTGGCTACACCTTC. Residues: CASSLGQPWSGYTF.

The chain uses TRBV28 and TRBJ2-3; 12 bases match TRBD2. This CDR3 region has 21 residues. The trim removed 1 base at V and 4 bases at J, leaving 18 bases unmatched. Germline lookup yields CDR1 MDHEN and CDR2 SYDVKM. In DNA, the CDR3 is TGTGCCAGCAGTTTATCCCTTTCTAGCGGGGGGGCAAGTGTGGTGGCAGATACGCAGTATTTT. Protein sequence: CASSLSLSSGGASVVADTQYF.

The sample holds a few counts of this clonotype. The gene calls are TRBV27 and TRBJ1-5; TRBD1 aligns across 8 bases. V shed 5 bases and J 7 bases; nucleotides not matched to a gene: 13. The CDR3 spans 16 residues. Germline V gene lookup returns CDR1 MNHEY and CDR2 SMNVEV (reference sequence). The CDR3 protein is CASSVRGTGGNQPQHF. Written as DNA, the CDR3 is TGTGCCAGCAGTGTAAGGGGGACAGGTGGGAACCAGCCCCAGCATTTT.

A few counts support this clonotype. The chain joins TRBV10-1 to TRBJ2-2; tentatively, D is TRBD1 (6 bases). The germline CDR1 and CDR2 sequences are WNHNN and SYGVQD (reference sequence). The CDR3 is made up of 14 amino acids. Trimming cost V 8 bases and J 0 bases, with 10 bases left between them. CDR3 residues: CASRRQANTGELFF. The DNA for the CDR3 is TGCGCCAGCCGGAGACAGGCGAACACCGGGGAGCTGTTTTTT.

The gene calls are TRBV7-2 and TRBJ1-2; 9 positions agree with TRBD1. CDR3 length equals 16 residues. Germline V gene lookup returns CDR1 SGHTA and CDR2 FQGNSA. J gave up 0 bases and V 2 bases, and 4 bases lay outside the gene matches. The CDR3 region has the DNA TGTGCCAGCAGCTTACCCAGGGACAGGGCTAACTATGGCTACACCTTC. It codes for CASSLPRDRANYGYTF.

This clonotype was observed a few times. This chain links TRBV5-4 with TRBJ2-3; 9 bases map to TRBD1. The V segment lost 4 bases and the J segment 7 bases; nucleotides outside the gene matches: 13. CDR1 is SGHNT, CDR2 YYREEE, per germline (reference sequence). This CDR3 has 16 residues. The CDR3 DNA reads TGTGCCAGCAGCCCCGCAGGCACAGGGGGCTCGTATACGCAGTATTTT. It is translated as CASSPAGTGGSYTQYF. Based on the CDR3 plus reference TRBV5-4 and TRBJ2-3, the full variable domain is ETGVTQSPTHLIKTRGQQVTLRCSSQSGHNTVSWYQQALGQGPQFIFQYYREEENGRGNFPPRFSGLQFPNYSSELNVNALELDDSALYLCASSPAGTGGSYTQYFGPGTRLTVL.

Only a few counts were recorded for this clonotype. The rearrangement links TRBV10-3 to TRBJ2-2; D is ambiguous. Germline-derived CDR1 and CDR2 are ENHRY and SYGVKD. Trimming took 3 bases from V and 3 from J, leaving 2 bases between them. The CDR3 has 12 amino acids. The CDR3 bases are TGTGCCATCAGTGATCACACCGGGGAGCTGTTTTTT. Translated, it gives CAISDHTGELFF.

This clonotype was observed a handful of times. The chain employs TRBV2 and TRBJ2-6, with no clear D. Germline loops: CDR1 SNHLY, CDR2 FYNNEI. The CDR3 is 20 residues long. V dropped 6 bases and J dropped 0 bases, with 24 bases sitting between them. Written as DNA, the CDR3 is TGTGCCAGCAGAGACGACTCCGGACGGGTGGAACCCTCTGGGGCCAACGTCCTGACTTTC. This sequence encodes CASRDDSGRVEPSGANVLTF. Full variable domain (remainder filled in from reference TRBV2 and TRBJ2-6): EPEVTQTPSHQVTQMGQEVILRCVPISNHLYFYWYRQILGQKVEFLVSFYNNEISEKSEIFDDQFSVERPDGSNFTLKIRSTKLEDSAMYFCASRDDSGRVEPSGANVLTFGAGSRLTVL.

This clonotype was found a few times. This chain joins TRBV30 and TRBJ1-5; no firm D call. The CDR3 totals 13 residues. The V end lost 4 bases, the J end lost 0 bases, and 7 bases lay between the germline ends. The germline V gene encodes CDR1 GTSNPN and CDR2 SVGIG (reference sequence). CDR3: CAWNKGSNQPQHF. In nucleotides, the CDR3 is TGTGCCTGGAATAAGGGTAGCAATCAGCCCCAGCATTTT.

This clonotype has a handful of counts. The V call is TRBV20-1, the J call TRBJ2-7, with TRBD1 matching 8 bases. V lost 3 bases, J lost 4 bases, and 2 bases stayed unmatched. Looked up from germline, CDR1 is DFQATT and CDR2 is SNEGSKA (reference sequence). This CDR3 is 12 amino acids long. In nucleotides, the CDR3 is TGCAGTGCTAGTGACAGGGGATACGAGCAGTACGTC. This gives the protein CSASDRGYEQYV.

Only a few counts were recorded for this clonotype. The chain carries TRBV3-1 and TRBJ2-3; no firm D call. V lost 1 base, J lost 6 bases, and 11 bases lay in between. The germline V gene has CDR1 LGHDT and CDR2 YNNKEL (reference sequence). The length of the CDR3 is 14 residues. The CDR3 region is CASSQVGTGDTQYF. The CDR3 DNA reads as TGTGCCAGCAGCCAAGTCGGAACGGGCGATACGCAGTATTTT.

This clonotype was recorded a few times. The chain couples TRBV10-2 to TRBJ2-1, with 8 bases aligning to TRBD2. Trimming removed 1 base from V and 6 bases from J; junction bases left unmatched: 8. The CDR3 contains 16 residues. The germline gives CDR1 WSHSY, CDR2 SAAADI. Here the CDR3 reads CASSELGLVFGNEQFF. DNA for the CDR3: TGCGCCAGCAGTGAGTTGGGACTAGTCTTCGGCAATGAGCAGTTCTTC.

This clonotype has only a few counts. The gene calls are TRBV3-1 and TRBJ2-5; TRBD2 matches at 10 bases. With V trimmed by 5 bases and J by 0 bases, 3 bases remained unmatched. CDR3 length: 15 amino acids. Germline V gene data show CDR1 as LGHDT and CDR2 as YNNKEL (reference sequence). In nucleotides, the CDR3 is TGTGCCAGCAGCGACGGACTAGCGGACCAAGAGACCCAGTACTTC. Protein sequence: CASSDGLADQETQYF.

The chain is built from TRBV20-1 and TRBJ2-1; 11 nucleotides match TRBD2. Germline CDR1 DFQATT, CDR2 SNEGSKA (reference sequence). The CDR3 has 15 amino acids. CDR3 loop: CSAGTSGRSRNEQFF. The CDR3 DNA reads TGCAGCGCCGGGACTAGCGGCCGAAGTAGGAATGAGCAGTTCTTC.